A selection of T cell receptor beta chains follows, all from one sample in a study of blood T cells in healthy people across ages. One entry per CDR3 protein, called by TCRdb with MiXCR from the 5' RACE reads. The repertoire holds fewer than 2,000,000 distinct CDR3 sequences, with 30% to 40% as singletons. The specimen sequenced was blood. The receptor set was obtained from a human donor in good health. Both conserved end residues are part of each CDR3. D genes are given only for firm matches. Size is omitted from some rows. Given values are once, few, many or a class for expanded clones.

j_call,d_call,v_call,clone_size,cdr3_nt,cdr3_aa
TRBJ1-2,TRBD1,TRBV6-5,-,TGTGCCAGCACTCCCGGGACAGGCAACTATGGCTACACCTTC,CASTPGTGNYGYTF
TRBJ1-4,-,TRBV18,-,TGTGCCAGCCCACCACAGACGGATGAAAAACTGTTTTTT,CASPPQTDEKLFF
TRBJ1-6,-,TRBV2,-,TGTGCCAGCAGTGAGGGAAGGGTAGGGTATTCACCCCTCCACTTT,CASSEGRVGYSPLHF
TRBJ1-2,-,TRBV27,-,TGTGCCAGCAGTTTGTTGGCAGGCGTTTACCTCTATGGCTACACCTTC,CASSLLAGVYLYGYTF
TRBJ1-2,-,TRBV12-3/TRBV12-4,-,TGTGCCAGCAGTTTAGTCGCTGTCGACGGCTACACCTTC,CASSLVAVDGYTF
TRBJ1-2,-,TRBV6-5,-,TGTGCCAGCGGAGACGATAGCGGTTATGGTTACACCTTC,CASGDDSGYGYTF
TRBJ2-3,TRBD1,TRBV10-3,-,TGTGCCATCAGCGTCGACAGGGCCCGCACAGATACGCAGTATTTT,CAISVDRARTDTQYF
TRBJ1-1,-,TRBV3-1,-,TGTGCCAGCAGCAGGAGTCACACTGAAGCTTTCTTT,CASSRSHTEAFF
TRBJ1-1,-,TRBV12-3/TRBV12-4,-,TGTGCCAGCAGTGCAGGGTTAGAGAACACTGAAGCTTTCTTT,CASSAGLENTEAFF
TRBJ1-1,-,TRBV9,-,TGTGCCAGCAATGGTCAGGCGGGAATGAACACTGAAGCTTTCTTT,CASNGQAGMNTEAFF
TRBJ1-2,TRBD1,TRBV4-1,-,TGCGCCAGCAGCCAGTCGACAGGGGACTATGGCTACACCTTC,CASSQSTGDYGYTF
TRBJ1-5,-,TRBV6-2/TRBV6-3,-,TGTGCCAGCAGTACCCTCCGCAATCAGCCCCAGCATTTT,CASSTLRNQPQHF
TRBJ2-3,-,TRBV28,few,TGTGCCAGCAAATCTCCGGGGGCCCCGGATACGCAGTATTTT,CASKSPGAPDTQYF
TRBJ2-1,-,TRBV3-1,-,TGTGCCAGCAGCCAGCGCGGACCAGACAAGCAGTTCTTC,CASSQRGPDKQFF
TRBJ1-2,-,TRBV7-9,few,TGTGCCAGCAGCTTCCGAACAGGGCTCCCCTATGGCTACACCTTC,CASSFRTGLPYGYTF
TRBJ2-1,TRBD1,TRBV9,many,TGTGCCAGCAGCGTAGACACAGGGGTCAGCTCCTACAATGAGCAGTTCTTC,CASSVDTGVSSYNEQFF
TRBJ1-2,-,TRBV20-1,few,TGCAGTGCTAGGGGCGCTACAGGGAGTAATAACTATGGCTACACCTTC,CSARGATGSNNYGYTF
TRBJ2-3,-,TRBV10-3,many,TGTGCCATCAGGAGCACTACAGGGACAACAGATACGCAGTATTTT,CAIRSTTGTTDTQYF
TRBJ1-5,-,TRBV5-5,-,TGTGCCAGCAGCTCTGAGAGGGGAAATCAGCCCCAGCATTTT,CASSSERGNQPQHF
TRBJ1-2,TRBD1,TRBV6-2/TRBV6-3,few,TGTGCCAGCAGAGCAGGGGGGAACTATGGCTACACCTTC,CASRAGGNYGYTF
TRBJ1-2,-,TRBV7-9,few,TGTGCCAGCAGCCACGAGTGGGGCTACACCTTC,CASSHEWGYTF
TRBJ2-1,-,TRBV5-1,few,TGCGCCAGCAGCTTAACCTTCAATGAGCAGTTCTTC,CASSLTFNEQFF
TRBJ2-7,-,TRBV6-2/TRBV6-3,-,TGTGCCAGCAGTTATACAGGGACCGAGCAGTACTTC,CASSYTGTEQYF
TRBJ1-2,TRBD1,TRBV28,once,TGTGCCAGCAGCATGGACAGGGGGCTTGACTATGGCTACACCTTC,CASSMDRGLDYGYTF
TRBJ2-1,-,TRBV28,many,TGTGCCAGCACCGAATTCGGGGTGAGGGGCCAAAGCTCCTACAATGAGCAGTTCTTC,CASTEFGVRGQSSYNEQFF
TRBJ2-1,-,TRBV3-1,-,TGTGCCAGCAGCCAAATGGCGGGGGCCGCATACAATGAGCAGTTCTTC,CASSQMAGAAYNEQFF
TRBJ2-3,TRBD2,TRBV12-3/TRBV12-4,-,TGTGCCAGCAGGATGACTAGCGTTAGCACAGATACGCAGTATTTT,CASRMTSVSTDTQYF
TRBJ2-7,TRBD1,TRBV27,-,TGTGCCAGCAGTTTATTTACGAGACAGGGGATGTACGAGCAGTACTTC,CASSLFTRQGMYEQYF
TRBJ2-7,-,TRBV2,-,TGTGCCAGCAGTGCCCCCATAGGGAACCCGTACGAGCAGTACTTC,CASSAPIGNPYEQYF
TRBJ1-2,TRBD1,TRBV6-1,-,TGTGCCAGCAGTGAGACCCGGGACAGGGGCCTCTATGGCTACACCTTC,CASSETRDRGLYGYTF
TRBJ2-2,TRBD1,TRBV7-8,-,TGTGCCAGCAGCTTTACAGGGGGCACCGGGGAGCTGTTTTTT,CASSFTGGTGELFF
TRBJ2-7,-,TRBV7-9,-,TGTGCCAGCGGCACCACGGGGATGGAAGGCGAGCAGTACTTC,CASGTTGMEGEQYF
TRBJ1-6,-,TRBV27,-,TGTGCCAGCAGGTTTTGGGGAGGGGATTCACCCCTCCACTTT,CASRFWGGDSPLHF
TRBJ2-3,-,TRBV11-2,few,TGTGCCAGCAGCCGGGACTTCTACACAGATACGCAGTATTTT,CASSRDFYTDTQYF
TRBJ2-1,TRBD2,TRBV28,few,TGTGCCAGCAGCACTGGGACTAGCGGGGGGGCTTTGTTCTTC,CASSTGTSGGALFF
TRBJ2-5,-,TRBV28,few,TGTGCCAGCAGTTATCGGCAAGGCCAAGAGACCCAGTACTTC,CASSYRQGQETQYF
TRBJ2-3,TRBD2,TRBV7-9,-,TGTGCCAGCAGCCCAAGAGCGGGGGGGCTAGGGATAGATACGCAGTATTTT,CASSPRAGGLGIDTQYF
TRBJ1-2,-,TRBV4-3,few,TGCGCCAGCAGCCCGGGGGGAGGTCGGATCTATGGCTACACCTTC,CASSPGGGRIYGYTF
TRBJ2-7,TRBD2,TRBV7-2,-,TGTGCCAGCAGCCCGTCTCTAGCGGGGAAAGGCGAGCAGTACTTC,CASSPSLAGKGEQYF
TRBJ1-1,-,TRBV6-2/TRBV6-3,-,TGTGCCAGCAGTATGGACACCTACACTGAAGCTTTCTTT,CASSMDTYTEAFF
TRBJ2-1,TRBD1,TRBV29-1,few,TGCAGCGTTGAAGATCACAGGGGTCGCTACAATGAGCAGTTCTTC,CSVEDHRGRYNEQFF
TRBJ1-2,-,TRBV12-3/TRBV12-4,-,TGTGCCAGCAGTTCCGCCTTCCTCACCTATGGCTACACCTTC,CASSSAFLTYGYTF
TRBJ1-1,TRBD1,TRBV6-2/TRBV6-3,-,TGTGCCAGCAGTTATGGGAGCCGGGACAGGGGGGAGACTGAAGCTTTCTTT,CASSYGSRDRGETEAFF
TRBJ2-3,-,TRBV20-1,many,TGCAGTGCTCCGGTGGCAGGGGTGGCAGATACGCAGTATTTT,CSAPVAGVADTQYF
TRBJ2-6,-,TRBV5-1,-,TGCGCCAGCAGCTTGGTGGAGACTGGGGCCAACGTCCTGACTTTC,CASSLVETGANVLTF
TRBJ2-1,-,TRBV6-2/TRBV6-3,-,TGTGCCAGCAGTTATCAGGGGCCCCCCTACAATGAGCAGTTCTTC,CASSYQGPPYNEQFF
TRBJ2-3,TRBD2,TRBV9,-,TGTGCCAGCAGCGTTCAAAGCGGGGGGATTACAGATACGCAGTATTTT,CASSVQSGGITDTQYF
TRBJ1-2,TRBD1,TRBV9,-,TGTGCCAGCAGCGCCGCGACAGGGCGCGGCTACACCTTC,CASSAATGRGYTF
TRBJ2-7,TRBD1,TRBV29-1,-,TGCAGCGTTGGTCACAGGGGGTCGAGCTCCTACGAGCAGTACTTC,CSVGHRGSSSYEQYF
TRBJ2-5,-,TRBV20-1,-,TGCAGTGTCCCTCATCTGACCCAGTACTTC,CSVPHLTQYF
TRBJ1-4,-,TRBV9,few,TGTGCCAGCAGCGTAGTAGAGGGTGAAAAACTGTTTTTT,CASSVVEGEKLFF